These T cell receptor beta chains were read from a single sample in a study of beta chain features in type 1 diabetes. Measured with immunoSEQ multiplex PCR; TCRdb has only the in-frame clones, and not every one. Of around 150,000 clones listed, under 9.5% were seen once; the top ten hold 0.55% to 0.75%. Sequenced input: central memory CD4+ T cells from blood. Source of these receptors: a man between 18 and 35 years old in good health. Each CDR3 is given with its conserved first and last residue. D genes are given only for firm matches. Not all rows give a size; the values are once, few, many and, for expanded clones, a class.

TRBV5-4	TRBD2	TRBJ2-3	15	NA	TGTGCCAGCACTCTAACTAGCGGGAGGTTTGATACGCAGTATTTT	CASTLTSGRFDTQYF
TRBV9	NA	TRBJ1-4	15	NA	TGTGCCAGCAGCGTAGCCCGGTCAGGGGATGAAAAACTGTTTTTT	CASSVARSGDEKLFF
TRBV4-2	NA	TRBJ1-4	16	few	TGTGCCAGCAGCCAAGACGTGGGCAGGGGAAATGAAAAACTGTTTTTT	CASSQDVGRGNEKLFF
TRBV7-3	NA	TRBJ2-5	13	few	TGTGCCAGCAGCTTAACAGGGGGAGAGACCCAGTACTTC	CASSLTGGETQYF
TRBV5-1	NA	TRBJ2-7	15	few	TGCGCCAGCAGCTTGGTCTACGGGAGTGACTACGAGCAGTACTTC	CASSLVYGSDYEQYF
TRBV7-9	TRBD1	TRBJ2-7	12	many	TGTGCCAGCAGCGCGACAGGGGACGAGCAGTACTTC	CASSATGDEQYF
TRBV14	NA	TRBJ1-3	15	few	TGTGCCAGCAGCCAAGTCGTGCGGAGTGGAAACACCATATATTTT	CASSQVVRSGNTIYF
TRBV27	TRBD2	TRBJ2-5	17	NA	TGTGCCAGCAGTTTCCTCGGCGTAGCGGGAATTCGAGAGACCCAGTACTTC	CASSFLGVAGIRETQYF
TRBV2	TRBD1	TRBJ2-7	13	few	TGTGCCAGCGAGGGACAGGGAAAGTACGAGCAGTACTTC	CASEGQGKYEQYF
TRBV6-6	TRBD1	TRBJ1-2	13	few	TGTGCCATCAGTGGGAAAGACAGGGATGGCTACACCTTC	CAISGKDRDGYTF
TRBV7-6	NA	TRBJ2-2	16	few	TGTGCCAGCAGCTTGCGTAACAGGGAGAACACCGGGGAGCTGTTTTTT	CASSLRNRENTGELFF
TRBV4-3	NA	TRBJ2-2	13	few	TGCGCCAGCAGCCATCAGAACACCGGGGAGCTGTTTTTT	CASSHQNTGELFF
TRBV2	TRBD2	TRBJ2-5	15	many	TGTGCCAGCAGTGCCAGGACTAGCGGGGTCGGGGACCAGTACTTC	CASSARTSGVGDQYF
TRBV11-1	TRBD1	TRBJ1-4	15	few	TGTGCCAGCAGCTCCTCCGGGACAGGGCACGAAAAACTGTTTTTT	CASSSSGTGHEKLFF
TRBV19	NA	TRBJ1-6	15	few	TGTGCCAGTAGTATTCGGCGGTCAGGGAATTCACCCCTCCACTTT	CASSIRRSGNSPLHF
TRBV5-4	TRBD2	TRBJ2-5	15	NA	TGTGCTAGCAGCATAACTAGCGGGGGGGCGGAGACCCAGTACTTC	CASSITSGGAETQYF
TRBV28	NA	TRBJ2-5	14	NA	TGTGCCAGCACCCCGGTAGGCGGGGCGGAGACCCAGTACTTC	CASTPVGGAETQYF
TRBV21-1	NA	TRBJ1-4	14	NA	TGTGCCAGCAGCAACCGCCCAACAGGGCCAAAACTGTTTTTT	CASSNRPTGPKLFF
TRBV2	TRBD1	TRBJ1-4	11	NA	TGTGCCAGCACCCGGGACAGGGTCCTGTTTTTT	CASTRDRVLFF
TRBV12-2	NA	TRBJ2-3	16	NA	TGTGCAAGTCGCCCGAAGACAGGGGGTTATGCAGATACGCAGTATTTT	CASRPKTGGYADTQYF
TRBV13	NA	TRBJ2-5	11	many	TGTGCCAGCACTTTACATGAGACCCAGTACTTC	CASTLHETQYF
TRBV7-9	NA	TRBJ1-2	13	many	TGTGCCAGCAGCCCCTTTTCGGACTATGGCTACACCTTC	CASSPFSDYGYTF
TRBV25-1	NA	TRBJ1-2	14	few	TGTGCCAGCAGTGAATGGGGCGGGGACTATGGCTACACCTTC	CASSEWGGDYGYTF
TRBV4-2	NA	TRBJ1-5	15	NA	TGTGCCAGCAGCCAAATCGGGACATCTCCCCAGCCCCAGCATTTT	CASSQIGTSPQPQHF
TRBV5-1	TRBD1	TRBJ1-2	13	NA	TGCGCCAGCAGCGGGGGACAGGGCGGAGGCTACACCTTC	CASSGGQGGGYTF
TRBV28	TRBD1	TRBJ1-5	14	many	TGTGCCAGCAGTTTAGGACAGGGAAGGCAGCCCCAGCATTTT	CASSLGQGRQPQHF